A single sample gave rise to the 9 T cell receptor beta chains below, sequenced in a study of shared clonotypes between healthy human individuals. This table comes from immunoSEQ multiplex PCR, and its TCRdb copy is limited to in-frame clones, with some not included. The sample holds about 1.5 million clones, nearly 99% seen once. Sequencing was done on a sample of naive CD4+ T cells sorted from blood. The subset was: CD45RA+ positively selected. The origin of the receptors is a man between 25 and 39 years old in good health.

The V and J genes are TRBV5-4 and TRBJ2-7; D possibly uses TRBD1 or TRBD2 (7 bases each). Germline V gene sequence: CDR1 SGHNT, CDR2 YYREEE (reference sequence). The CDR3 totals 17 residues. Deletions cut 4 bases from V and 4 bases from J, with 24 bases between. The CDR3 spells CASSQGGAGATIYEQYF. In DNA form, the CDR3 reads TGTGCCAGCAGCCAGGGGGGGGCGGGCGCCACGATTTACGAGCAGTACTTC.

This sequence joins TRBV6-1 and TRBJ1-4; no reliable D call. CDR3 size: 15 residues. CDR1 and CDR2 (germline): MNHNS, SASEGT. The V gene lost 7 bases and the J gene lost 8 bases, with 20 bases spanning the gap. In DNA, the CDR3 is TGTGCCAGCACCTGGAGTCGGGGAGGAGAGGAAAAACTGTTTTTT. This gives the protein CASTWSRGGEEKLFF.

This sequence joins TRBV6-5 and TRBJ1-5, with TRBD1 matching 8 bases. Germline trimming cut 6 bases from V and 2 bases from J; bases unmatched to any gene: 6. The CDR3 is 15 amino acids. The germline CDR1 and CDR2 sequences are MNHEY and SVGAGI. Here the CDR3 DNA reads TGTGCCAGCAGCTCAGCGACAGGGGGCAATCAGCCCCAGCATTTT. Residues: CASSSATGGNQPQHF.

The rearrangement links TRBV5-1 to TRBJ2-7; tentative D call: TRBD1 (6 bases). V lost 4 bases, J lost 2 bases, and 16 bases lay in between. The germline gives CDR1 SGHRS, CDR2 YFSETQ. The CDR3 runs to 15 residues. The CDR3 DNA reads TGCGCCAGCAGCCCAAGTCGACAGGTAACCTACGAGCAGTACTTC. It encodes CASSPSRQVTYEQYF.

This clone has only one observation. V and J are TRBV5-1 and TRBJ2-7, with 9 bases that match TRBD1. Germline V CDR1 and CDR2: SGHRS, YFSETQ. There are 14 residues in the CDR3. The trim removed 6 bases at V and 2 bases at J, leaving 6 bases unmatched. CDR3 in DNA: TGCGCCAGCACCGTGGGACAGGGAACCTACGAGCAGTACTTC. This gives the protein CASTVGQGTYEQYF.

The chain combines TRBV6-6 with TRBJ1-1; D is unresolved. CDR3 length: 15 amino acids. V was pared by 4 bases and J by 4 bases, with 16 bases between. Germline V gene lookup returns CDR1 MNHNY and CDR2 SVGAGI (reference sequence). As DNA, the CDR3 is TGTGCCAGCAGTTGGTTACAGCGAGGTGGCACTGAAGCTTTCTTT. As protein: CASSWLQRGGTEAFF.

V and J are TRBV7-2 and TRBJ1-2; no clear D. This CDR3 has 15 amino acids. Germline CDR1 reads SGHTA; CDR2 reads FQGNSA. Trimming took 4 bases from V and 0 from J, leaving 12 bases between them. This CDR3 reads CASSWKRSTNYGYTF. For the CDR3, the DNA is TGTGCCAGCAGCTGGAAGAGGAGTACTAACTATGGCTACACCTTC.

This clone has only one observation. The V and J genes are TRBV2 and TRBJ2-7; no clear D gene. Trimming shortened V by 7 bases and J by 0 bases, and 13 bases separated the two germline ends. The CDR3 has 14 residues. From germline, CDR1 is SNHLY and CDR2 FYNNEI. CDR3 loop: CASKKVWGSYEQYF. The CDR3 DNA follows: TGTGCCAGCAAAAAAGTTTGGGGCTCCTACGAGCAGTACTTC.

The chain uses TRBV5-1 and TRBJ2-1; D is undetermined. From germline, CDR1 is SGHRS and CDR2 YFSETQ. The CDR3 has 16 residues. V shed 1 base and J shed 0 bases, with 11 bases lying between them. CDR3 residues: CASSLSLQSSYNEQFF. CDR3 nucleotides: TGCGCCAGCAGCTTGTCCCTACAAAGCTCCTACAATGAGCAGTTCTTC.